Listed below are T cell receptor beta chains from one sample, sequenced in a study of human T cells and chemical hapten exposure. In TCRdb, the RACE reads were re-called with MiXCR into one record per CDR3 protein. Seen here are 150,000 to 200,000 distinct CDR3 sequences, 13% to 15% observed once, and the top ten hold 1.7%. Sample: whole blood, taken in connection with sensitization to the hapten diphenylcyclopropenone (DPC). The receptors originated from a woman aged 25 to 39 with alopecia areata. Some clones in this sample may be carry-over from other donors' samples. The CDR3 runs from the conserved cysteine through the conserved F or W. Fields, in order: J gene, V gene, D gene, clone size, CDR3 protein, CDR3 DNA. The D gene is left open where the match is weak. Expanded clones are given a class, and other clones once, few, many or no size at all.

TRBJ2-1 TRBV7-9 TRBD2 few CASSSGTSGAGDNEQFF TGTGCCAGCAGCTCAGGGACTAGCGGGGCTGGGGACAATGAGCAGTTCTTC
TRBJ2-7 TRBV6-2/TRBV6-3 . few CASSYEPGRRQYF TGTGCCAGCAGTTACGAACCGGGACGTAGACAGTACTTC
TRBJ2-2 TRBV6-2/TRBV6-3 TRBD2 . CASRIAGVYTGELFF TGTGCCAGCAGAATAGCGGGAGTATATACCGGGGAGCTGTTTTTT
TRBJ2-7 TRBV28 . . CASSFIGVGWAEQYF TGTGCCAGCAGTTTTATTGGAGTGGGTTGGGCCGAGCAGTACTTC
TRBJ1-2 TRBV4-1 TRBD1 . CASSQETGDYGYTF TGCGCCAGCAGCCAAGAAACAGGGGACTATGGCTACACCTTC
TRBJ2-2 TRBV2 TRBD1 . CASRKTGMTGELFF TGTGCCAGCAGAAAGACAGGGATGACCGGGGAGCTGTTTTTT
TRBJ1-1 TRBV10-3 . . CAIKNSQNTEAFF TGTGCCATCAAGAACAGCCAGAACACTGAAGCTTTCTTT
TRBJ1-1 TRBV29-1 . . CSLRTEMNTEAFF TGCAGCCTCCGGACGGAGATGAACACTGAAGCTTTCTTT
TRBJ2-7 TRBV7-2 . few CASSLGDKAYEQYF TGTGCCAGCAGCTTAGGTGACAAAGCCTACGAGCAGTACTTC
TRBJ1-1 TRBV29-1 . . CSVVVAMNTEAFF TGCAGCGTTGTTGTAGCTATGAACACTGAAGCTTTCTTT
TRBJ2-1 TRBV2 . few CASNGQTTYNEQFF TGTGCCAGCAACGGACAGACCACCTACAATGAGCAGTTCTTC
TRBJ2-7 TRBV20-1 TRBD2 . CSARGPTSGAPEGTQYF TGCAGTGCTAGAGGTCCAACTAGCGGGGCCCCTGAGGGGACGCAGTACTTC
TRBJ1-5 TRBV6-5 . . CASSELRDNQPQHF TGTGCCAGCAGCGAACTTCGAGACAATCAGCCCCAGCATTTT
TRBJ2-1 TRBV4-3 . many CASSQGFRVPYNEQFF TGCGCCAGCAGCCAAGGGTTCAGGGTTCCCTACAATGAGCAGTTCTTC